This TCR beta chain comes out of a study of T cells after yellow fever vaccination. MiXCR, run by TCRdb on the 5' RACE reads, gives a single entry per CDR3 protein. The table has about 69,000 distinct CDR3 sequences, roughly 6% seen once. The CDR3 consists of 16 residues. Trimming removed 5 bases from V and 6 bases from J; junction bases left unmatched: 10. This clonotype showed up many times. The chain is built from TRBV12-3 or TRBV12-4 and TRBJ1-5; 10 bases match TRBD1. The material was CD4+ T cells sorted from PBMCs, obtained around 15 days after the first yellow fever vaccination. The sequence came from a man aged 18 to 29 who received the YFV17D yellow fever vaccine. The CDR3 here is CASSRLWDRGIQPQHF. DNA for the CDR3: TGTGCCAGCAGTCGGCTTTGGGACAGGGGTATTCAGCCCCAGCATTTT.